The sequence of this T cell receptor (beta chain) was determined in a study of CD8+ T cells in alopecia areata. Germline assignment: CDR1 ENHRY and CDR2 SYGVKD. With 0 bases clipped from V and 0 bases from J, the junction kept 3 bases outside the gene matches. The CDR3 has 17 residues. This clone was seen more than once but under ten times. In each case, RNA was isolated and then reverse transcribed into cDNA as the sequencing template. Data came from immunoSEQ multiplex PCR; TCRdb stores just in-frame clones and leaves some out. The sample records about 200,000 clones, around 50% being singletons. The sample consisted of CD8+ T cells sorted from blood. The chain combines TRBV10-3 with TRBJ1-1, with 11 bases fitting TRBD1. The receptor was isolated from a human donor in good health. CDR3 in amino acids: CAISESGTGGVNTEAFF. CDR3 in DNA: TGTGCCATCAGTGAGTCGGGGACAGGGGGAGTGAACACTGAAGCTTTCTTT.